The clone carrying this T cell receptor (beta chain) has a handful of counts. The source of the sample is a study of regulatory T cells in long-lasting Graves disease. The CDR3 is 13 residues long. V was clipped by 2 bases and J by 3 bases; unmatched bases: 1. CDR1 and CDR2 from the germline V gene are GTSNPN and SVGIG (reference sequence). Library construction for TCR beta used iRepertoire HTBI primers and Arm-PCR of CDR3 regions. Each CDR3 protein is one row after TCRdb ran MiXCR on the multiplex PCR reads. The repertoire holds some 340,000 distinct CDR3 sequences, more than 20% seen once, with 25% to 30% in the top ten. Time point: persistent/refractory GD, antithyroid drugs over 5 years with positive TRAb. PBMCs were the source of the RNA used for TCR sequencing.

The V and J genes are TRBV30 and TRBJ2-7, with 10 nucleotides matching TRBD1. The starting material was peripheral blood mononuclear cells (PBMCs), obtained when the disease was refractory, from a patient treated with antithyroid drugs. This receptor was identified in a woman aged 40 to 50 with Graves disease. Here the CDR3 DNA reads TGTGCCTGGAGTCGGGACAGGGGCTACGAGCAGTACTTC. This gives the protein CAWSRDRGYEQYF.